What follows describes a single TCR beta chain. Its antigen is unknown. Nothing much larger sits one base from this clone, and base qualities are not available. Inclusive of the bounding cysteine and phenylalanine, the CDR3 is 13 residues long. Of the read, only the CDR3 DNA is kept; its 39 bases are in frame from base 1. Trimming takes 5 bases from V and 2 bases from J, and the germline ends sit 11 bases apart. From the germline V gene, CDR1 is SQVTM and CDR2 is ANQGSEA. The data were obtained in a study of blood T cell repertoires in COVID-19 (dated by TCRdb to the early 2020s). Concerning the study at large: The collaborator samples originated in the United States, Italy and Spain and spanned the acute and convalescent phases of COVID-19. A de-identified subject ID, COVID-19 status, age in years and sex were almost always included in the sample metadata. Samples were obtained from the ongoing ImmuneRACE study (first 160 participants) and from approximately 1,200 subjects provided by 6 global collaborators. The prospective study material was composed of cDNA or gDNA derived from T cells, B-cell-depleted T cells, or PBMCs. Subjects who had been exposed to COVID-19, were actively infected with it, or had recovered from it provided the deeply sampled blood TCRbeta repertoires that made up the dataset. Where HLA class I and class II types were available, the types were taken from metadata supplied by the sample provider, not from assay-based typing. The repertoires were released in a freely available public database meant as a resource for research on the immune response to SARS-CoV-2. General conclusions and limits of the study: How much clinical and demographic metadata was included differed by source and by participant, and the metadata was provided uncurated.

Participants in the prospective study were enrolled through a virtual design, were aged about 18 to 89 years, and lived in 24 United States geographic areas. Cohort assignment in the prospective study relied on participant-reported clinical history from a screening survey and a study questionnaire. In the prospective study, whole blood, serum and a nasopharyngeal or oropharyngeal swab were collected from each participant by mobile phlebotomists. Prospective study participants could optionally give additional blood draws and questionnaires over an approximately two-month period. Before DNA extraction, prospective study blood samples were shipped either frozen or at room temperature. The immunoSEQ Assay, a bias-controlled multiplex PCR, was used to amplify TCRbeta CDR3 regions from genomic DNA. Per the authors' processing: The number of nucleated cells in each sample was estimated by amplification of reference gene primers within the assay. To quantify the absolute abundance of each unique TCRbeta CDR3 rearrangement, sequence reads were collapsed and filtered. For each sample, productive Simpson clonality was calculated as the square root of Simpson's diversity index across productive rearrangements. Here the immuneACCESS table is served through TCRdb, limited to in-frame sequences with V and J called. Missing clones are a known gap in these copies; in checked studies unresolved V genes cover under half, and the rest lacks a known reason. V, J and clone size derive from that table, while D and trimming were established from the DNA sequence. This sample holds about 190,000 clones; 76% were observed only once. The leading ten clones occupy about a sixth of the sample.

The chain joins TRBV29-1 to TRBJ2-3; TRBD1 is perhaps the D gene, given 5 matching bases. The source material was PBMCs or T cells enriched from blood (not recorded which). This sequence originates from a woman between 50 and 59 years old with acute COVID-19. The DNA reads TGCAGCGTTAATCAGGGCTCCACAGATACGCAGTATTTT. Translated, this is CSVNQGSTDTQYF.